This T cell receptor beta chain was captured in a study of human T cells and chemical hapten exposure. Whole-study context: Across its roughly 22 weeks, the study gave patients weekly diphenylcyclopropenone doses to the scalp.

The library tagged each cDNA molecule with unique molecular identifiers. TCRdb re-called the RACE reads with MiXCR, one entry per CDR3 protein. The data hold more than 100,000 distinct CDR3 sequences, with roughly an eighth observed a single time. Documented time point: patch test 1, 2 weeks after DPC sensitization. As to treatment: therapeutic diphenylcyclopropenone sensitization with weekly scalp DPC. Only after blood had been drawn was each patch test applied. The study drew its donors from alopecia patients who were 18 to 70 years old and suitable for DPC. V gave up 4 bases and J gave up 4 bases, with 10 bases separating them. This CDR3 spans 14 amino acids. The germline V gene encodes CDR1 SNHLY and CDR2 FYNNEI. This clonotype showed up many times.

This TCR was recovered from a man aged 18-30 years with alopecia areata. Some clones in this sample may be carry-over from other donors' samples. The chain recombines TRBV2 with TRBJ2-2; unclear D gene. The source was whole blood, collected in connection with sensitization to the hapten diphenylcyclopropenone (DPC). CDR3 coding DNA: TGTGCCAGCAGTGTACTGGGCGGCACCGGGGAGCTGTTTTTT. Translated, it gives CASSVLGGTGELFF.